This T cell receptor beta chain was sequenced during a study of T cell changes during pregnancy in multiple sclerosis. Clones were sequenced by immunoSEQ multiplex PCR, and TCRdb holds only the in-frame ones, with some missing. The repertoire holds fewer than 80,000 clones, with around 94% as singletons. This CDR3 has 13 amino acids. Looked up from germline, CDR1 is ENHRY and CDR2 is SYGVKD. V was pared by 5 bases and J by 2 bases, with 10 bases between. The input for sequencing was peripheral blood, taken in the third trimester of pregnancy. The chain combines TRBV10-3 with TRBJ2-7, with a weak D call TRBD1 (5 bases). The sequence derives from a female donor in good health, enrolled as a control in a pregnancy study. The CDR3 reads CAISPRDTYEQYF. The DNA of the CDR3 is TGTGCCATCAGTCCCAGGGATACCTACGAGCAGTACTTC.